This T cell receptor (beta chain) appears in the sequencing data of a study of early T cells in non-severe SARS-CoV-2 infection. As for the study in general: Sequenced material consisted of bulk RNA (from unsorted whole blood), and chains were unpaired. General study results and limits: Using VDJdb, the matching emphasized anti-spike CD8 responses while missing private and CD4 specificities.

As part of library construction, unique molecular identifiers were attached to individual cDNA molecules. Using its own MiXCR run on the 5' RACE reads, TCRdb lists one record per CDR3 protein. The sample lists 70,000 to 95,000 distinct CDR3 sequences; roughly 14% were seen once. The J segment lost 3 bases and the V segment lost 1 base, leaving 20 bases of the junction unmatched. CDR3 length: 22 residues. CDR1 and CDR2 from the germline V gene are MNHEY and SVGEGT. This clonotype turned up a few times. Its antigen is unidentified. The chain is built from TRBV6-2 or TRBV6-3 and TRBJ2-1, with 11 bases fitting TRBD2. The clonotype comes from an adult who was a healthcare worker with PCR-confirmed SARS-CoV-2 infection or an uninfected control (not recorded which). The sample comprised whole blood. CDR3 amino acids: CASSYLVPASRTSGRSYNEQFF. The CDR3 bases are TGTGCCAGCAGTTACTTAGTACCTGCTTCCCGGACTAGCGGGCGGAGCTACAATGAGCAGTTCTTC.